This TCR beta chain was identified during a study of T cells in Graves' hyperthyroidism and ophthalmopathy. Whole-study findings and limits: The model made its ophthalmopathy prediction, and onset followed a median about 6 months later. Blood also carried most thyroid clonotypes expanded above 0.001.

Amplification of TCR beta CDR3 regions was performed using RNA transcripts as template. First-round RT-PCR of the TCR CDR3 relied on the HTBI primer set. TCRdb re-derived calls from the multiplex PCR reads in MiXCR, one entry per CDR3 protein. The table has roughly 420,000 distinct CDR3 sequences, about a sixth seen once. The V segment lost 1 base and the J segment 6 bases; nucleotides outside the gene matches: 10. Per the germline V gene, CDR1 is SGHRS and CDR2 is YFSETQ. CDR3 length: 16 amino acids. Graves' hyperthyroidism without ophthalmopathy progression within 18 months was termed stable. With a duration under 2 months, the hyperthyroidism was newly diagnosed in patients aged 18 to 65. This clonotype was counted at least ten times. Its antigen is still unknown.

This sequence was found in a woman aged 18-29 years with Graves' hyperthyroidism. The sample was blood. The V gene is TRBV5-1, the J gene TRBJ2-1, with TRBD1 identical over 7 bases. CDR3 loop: CASSLIGTDVGNEQFF. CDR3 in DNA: TGCGCCAGCAGCTTGATAGGGACAGACGTAGGCAATGAGCAGTTCTTC.